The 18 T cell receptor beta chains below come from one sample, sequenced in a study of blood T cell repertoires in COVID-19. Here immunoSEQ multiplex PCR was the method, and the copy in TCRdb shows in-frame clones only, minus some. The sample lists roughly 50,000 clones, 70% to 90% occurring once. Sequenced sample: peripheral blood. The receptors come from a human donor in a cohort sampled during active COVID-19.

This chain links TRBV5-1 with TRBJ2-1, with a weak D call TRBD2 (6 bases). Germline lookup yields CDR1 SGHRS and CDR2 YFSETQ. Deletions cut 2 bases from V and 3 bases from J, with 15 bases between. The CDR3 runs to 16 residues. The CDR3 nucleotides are TGCGCCAGCAGCTTACTACCGGGGGTAGGCTACAATGAGCAGTTCTTC. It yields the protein CASSLLPGVGYNEQFF.

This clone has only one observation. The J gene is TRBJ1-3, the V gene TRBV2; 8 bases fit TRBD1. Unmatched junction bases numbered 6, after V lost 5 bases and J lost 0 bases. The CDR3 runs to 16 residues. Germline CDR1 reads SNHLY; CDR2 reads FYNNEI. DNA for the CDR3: TGTGCCAGCAGTCTTGACAGGGGTAGCTCTGGAAACACCATATATTTT. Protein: CASSLDRGSSGNTIYF.

The CDR3 reads CASTEGQGEGDTQYF. The CDR3 DNA is TGTGCCAGCACCGAGGGACAGGGAGAAGGAGATACGCAGTATTTT. This chain joins TRBV2 and TRBJ2-3; 9 bases align to TRBD1. Germline V gives CDR1 SNHLY, CDR2 FYNNEI. Trimming cost V 7 bases and J 5 bases; bases outside gene matches: 10. The CDR3 covers 15 residues.

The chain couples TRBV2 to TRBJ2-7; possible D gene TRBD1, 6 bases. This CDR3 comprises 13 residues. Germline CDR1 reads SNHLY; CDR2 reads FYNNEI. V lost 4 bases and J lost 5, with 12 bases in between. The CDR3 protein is CASSVTGYNEQYF. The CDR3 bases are TGTGCCAGCAGTGTAACAGGGTACAACGAGCAGTACTTC.

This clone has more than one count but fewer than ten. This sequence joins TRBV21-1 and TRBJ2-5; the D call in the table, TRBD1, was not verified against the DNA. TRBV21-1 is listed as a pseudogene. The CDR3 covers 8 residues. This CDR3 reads CASVQVYF. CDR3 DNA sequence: TGTGCCAGCGTACAAGTGTACTTC.

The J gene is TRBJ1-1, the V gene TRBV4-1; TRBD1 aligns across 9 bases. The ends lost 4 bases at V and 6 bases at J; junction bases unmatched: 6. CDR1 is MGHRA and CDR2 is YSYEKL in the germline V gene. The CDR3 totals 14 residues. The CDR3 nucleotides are TGCGCCAGCAGCCCTCAGGGACAGGGTGCTGAAGCTTTCTTT. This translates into CASSPQGQGAEAFF.

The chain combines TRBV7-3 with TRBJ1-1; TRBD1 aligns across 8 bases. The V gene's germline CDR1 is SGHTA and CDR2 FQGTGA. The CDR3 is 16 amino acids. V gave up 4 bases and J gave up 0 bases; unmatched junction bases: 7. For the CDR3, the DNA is TGTGCCAGCAGCTCCCCGGACAGGGTCATGAACACTGAAGCTTTCTTT. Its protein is CASSSPDRVMNTEAFF.

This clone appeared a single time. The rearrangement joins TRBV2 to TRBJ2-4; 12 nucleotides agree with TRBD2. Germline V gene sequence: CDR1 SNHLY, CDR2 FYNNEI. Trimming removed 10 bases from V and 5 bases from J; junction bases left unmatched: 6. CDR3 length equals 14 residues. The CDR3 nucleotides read TGTGCCACCAGACTAGCGGGGGAAGAAAACATTCAGTACTTC. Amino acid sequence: CATRLAGEENIQYF.

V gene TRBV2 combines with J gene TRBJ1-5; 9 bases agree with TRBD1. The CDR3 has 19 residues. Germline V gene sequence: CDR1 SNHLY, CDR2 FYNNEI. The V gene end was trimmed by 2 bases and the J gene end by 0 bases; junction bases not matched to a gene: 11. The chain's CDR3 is CASSERGTGRRYSNQPQHF. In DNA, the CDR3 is TGTGCCAGCAGTGAAAGAGGGACAGGGAGGCGTTATAGCAATCAGCCCCAGCATTTT.

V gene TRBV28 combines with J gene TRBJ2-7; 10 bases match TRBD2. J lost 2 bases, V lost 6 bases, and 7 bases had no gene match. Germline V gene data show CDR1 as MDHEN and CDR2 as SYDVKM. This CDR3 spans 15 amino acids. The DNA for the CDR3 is TGTGCCAGCAGCCCGACTAGCGGGCTTACCTACGAGCAGTACTTC. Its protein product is CASSPTSGLTYEQYF.

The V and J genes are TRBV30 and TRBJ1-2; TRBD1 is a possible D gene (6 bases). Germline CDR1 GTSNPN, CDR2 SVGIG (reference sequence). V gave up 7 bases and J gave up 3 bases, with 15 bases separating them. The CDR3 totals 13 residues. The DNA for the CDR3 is TGTGCCTCAAGCAGGGGAGTGGACTATGGCTACACCTTC. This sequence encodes CASSRGVDYGYTF.

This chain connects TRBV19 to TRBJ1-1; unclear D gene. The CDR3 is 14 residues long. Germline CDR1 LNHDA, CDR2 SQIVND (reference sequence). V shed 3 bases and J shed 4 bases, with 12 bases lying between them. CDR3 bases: TGTGCCAGTAGTATGACATCGGAGGGCACTGAAGCTTTCTTT. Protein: CASSMTSEGTEAFF. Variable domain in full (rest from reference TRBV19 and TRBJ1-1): DGGITQSPKYLFRKEGQNVTLSCEQNLNHDAMYWYRQDPGQGLRLIYYSQIVNDFQKGDIAEGYSVSREKKESFPLTVTSAQKNPTAFYLCASSMTSEGTEAFFGQGTRLTVV.

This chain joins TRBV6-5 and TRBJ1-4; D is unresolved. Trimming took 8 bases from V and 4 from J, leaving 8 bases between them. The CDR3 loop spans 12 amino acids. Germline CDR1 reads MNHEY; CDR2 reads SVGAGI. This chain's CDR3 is CASRTGNEKLFF. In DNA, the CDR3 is TGTGCCAGCCGTACTGGTAATGAAAAACTGTTTTTT.

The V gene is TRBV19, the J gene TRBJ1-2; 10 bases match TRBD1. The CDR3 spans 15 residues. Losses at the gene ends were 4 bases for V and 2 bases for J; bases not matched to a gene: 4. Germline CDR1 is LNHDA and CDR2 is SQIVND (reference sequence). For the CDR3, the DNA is TGTGCCAGTAGTACACCGGGACAGGGGAACTATGGCTACACCTTC. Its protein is CASSTPGQGNYGYTF.

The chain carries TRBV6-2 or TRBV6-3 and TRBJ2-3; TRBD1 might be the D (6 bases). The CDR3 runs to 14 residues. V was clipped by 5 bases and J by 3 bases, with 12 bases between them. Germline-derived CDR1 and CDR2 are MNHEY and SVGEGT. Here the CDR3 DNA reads TGTGCCAGCAGTCTGCCGGGACAAACAGATACGCAGTATTTT. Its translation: CASSLPGQTDTQYF.

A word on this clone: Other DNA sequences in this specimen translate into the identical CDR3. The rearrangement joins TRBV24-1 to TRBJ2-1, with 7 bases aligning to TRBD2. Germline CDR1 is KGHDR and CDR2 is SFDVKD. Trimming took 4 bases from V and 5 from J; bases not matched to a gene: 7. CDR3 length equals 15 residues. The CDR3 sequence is CATSDPSGGDNEQFF. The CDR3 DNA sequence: TGTGCCACCAGTGACCCTAGCGGAGGGGACAATGAGCAGTTCTTC.

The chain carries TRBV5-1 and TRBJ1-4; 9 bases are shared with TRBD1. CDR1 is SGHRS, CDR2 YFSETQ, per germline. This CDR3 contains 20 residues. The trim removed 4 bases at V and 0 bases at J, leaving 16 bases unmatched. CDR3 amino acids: CASSLAPLQGAVATNEKLFF. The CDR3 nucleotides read TGCGCCAGCAGCCTGGCCCCCTTACAGGGGGCAGTTGCAACTAATGAAAAACTGTTTTTT.

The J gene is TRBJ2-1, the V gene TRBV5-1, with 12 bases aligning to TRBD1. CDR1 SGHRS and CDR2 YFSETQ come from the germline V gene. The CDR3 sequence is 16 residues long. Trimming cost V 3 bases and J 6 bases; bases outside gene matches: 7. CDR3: CASSWVGQGARNEQFF. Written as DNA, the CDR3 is TGCGCCAGCAGCTGGGTGGGACAGGGGGCGCGCAATGAGCAGTTCTTC.